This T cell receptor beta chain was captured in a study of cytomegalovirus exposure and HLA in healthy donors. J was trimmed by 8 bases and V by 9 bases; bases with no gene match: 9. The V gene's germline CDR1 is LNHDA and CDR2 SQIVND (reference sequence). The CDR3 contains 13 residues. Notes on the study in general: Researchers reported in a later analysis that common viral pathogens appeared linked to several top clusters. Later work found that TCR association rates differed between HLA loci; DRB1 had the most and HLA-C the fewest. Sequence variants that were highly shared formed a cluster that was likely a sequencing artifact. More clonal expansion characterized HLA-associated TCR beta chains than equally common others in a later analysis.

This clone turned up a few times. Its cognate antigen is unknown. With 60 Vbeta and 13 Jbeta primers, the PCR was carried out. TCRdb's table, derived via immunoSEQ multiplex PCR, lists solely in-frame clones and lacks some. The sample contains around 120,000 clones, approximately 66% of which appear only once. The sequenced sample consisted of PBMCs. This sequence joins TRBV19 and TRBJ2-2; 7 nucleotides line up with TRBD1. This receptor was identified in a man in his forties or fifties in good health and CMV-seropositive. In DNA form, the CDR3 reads TGTGCCAGCACCGGACAGGATCAGGGGGAGCTGTTTTTT. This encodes CASTGQDQGELFF.